A single sample gave rise to the 15 T cell receptor beta chains below, sequenced in a study of shared clonotypes between healthy human individuals. The method was immunoSEQ multiplex PCR; TCRdb's version includes in-frame clones alone and lacks a portion of them. The sample consists of millions of clones, roughly 94% of them appearing once. Sequenced material: naive CD4+ T cells sorted from blood. Subset reported: CD45RA+ positively selected. The receptor set was obtained from a man younger than 35 in good health.

This chain uses TRBV5-1 with TRBJ1-2; 10 bases align to TRBD1. Germline CDR1 is SGHRS and CDR2 is YFSETQ. V gave up 3 bases and J gave up 7 bases; unmatched junction bases: 9. The CDR3 extends over 15 amino acids. The CDR3 is CASSSPGQGMFGYTF. The DNA of the CDR3 is TGCGCCAGCAGCTCACCGGGACAGGGGATGTTTGGCTACACCTTC. Using reference TRBV5-1 and TRBJ1-2 for the parts outside the CDR3, the full variable domain is KAGVTQTPRYLIKTRGQQVTLSCSPISGHRSVSWYQQTPGQGLQFLFEYFSETQRNKGNFPGRFSGRQFSNSRSEMNVSTLELGDSALYLCASSSPGQGMFGYTFGSGTRLTVV.

Remarks on this clone: Different DNA sequences within this sample yield the same CDR3. This chain links TRBV18 with TRBJ2-3; TRBD1 might be the D (6 bases). Germline CDR1 reads KGHSH; CDR2 reads LQKENI. CDR3 size: 14 residues. Trimming pared 0 bases from V and 3 bases from J, leaving 7 bases between. CDR3 in DNA: TGTGCCAGCTCACCACCTCAGGGGACAGATACGCAGTATTTT. This sequence encodes CASSPPQGTDTQYF.

The chain is built from TRBV1 and TRBJ2-1; no check of the table's D call, TRBD2, against the DNA was made. TRBV1 is designated a pseudogene. The CDR3 contains 17 residues. CDR3 in amino acids: CTSSQHLASGRSREQFF. The CDR3 DNA is TGCACCAGCAGCCAACACCTGGCTAGCGGGAGGTCCAGAGAGCAGTTCTTC.

CDR3 nucleotides: TGTGCCAGTAAAATAGGGAACACTGAAGCTTTCTTT. Translating it yields CASKIGNTEAFF. V is TRBV6-1 and J is TRBJ1-1, with D hard to call. Trimming took 9 bases from V and 1 from J, leaving 9 bases between them. Per germline, CDR1 MNHNS and CDR2 SASEGT. This CDR3 has 12 residues.

The chain recombines TRBV10-2 with TRBJ1-5; TRBD1 matches 7 bases. V lost 0 bases and J lost 6; bases outside the gene matches: 5. The CDR3 has 15 residues. Germline V gives CDR1 WSHSY, CDR2 SAAADI. The CDR3 DNA follows: TGCGCCAGCAGTGAGTCTAAGGGGGCGAGTCAGCCCCAGCATTTT. Its translation: CASSESKGASQPQHF.

CDR3 in amino acids: CASSATGYSGNTIYF. CDR3 DNA sequence: TGCGCCAGCAGCGCGACAGGGTACTCTGGAAACACCATATATTTT. This sequence joins TRBV10-1 and TRBJ1-3, with 7 nucleotides matching TRBD1. Trimming took 6 bases from V and 0 from J; bases not matched to a gene: 5. The V gene's germline CDR1 is WNHNN and CDR2 SYGVQD (reference sequence). This CDR3 comprises 15 residues.

Regarding this clone: The same CDR3 can be traced to other DNA sequences in this sample. In DNA, the CDR3 is TGCGCCAGCAGTCTCGGGACAGGGACACAAGAGACCCAGTACTTC. Protein: CASSLGTGTQETQYF. The V gene is TRBV5-1, the J gene TRBJ2-5; TRBD1 matches 9 bases. Trimming removed 5 bases from V and 2 bases from J; junction bases left unmatched: 7. This CDR3 contains 15 residues. The germline V gene has CDR1 SGHRS and CDR2 YFSETQ. Filled out from reference TRBV5-1 and TRBJ2-5, the complete variable domain reads KAGVTQTPRYLIKTRGQQVTLSCSPISGHRSVSWYQQTPGQGLQFLFEYFSETQRNKGNFPGRFSGRQFSNSRSEMNVSTLELGDSALYLCASSLGTGTQETQYFGPGTRLLVL.

V gene TRBV30 combines with J gene TRBJ1-2, with 7 bases lining up with TRBD1. Trimming took 4 bases from V and 4 from J; bases not matched to a gene: 6. From germline, CDR1 is GTSNPN and CDR2 SVGIG (reference sequence). CDR3 length equals 13 residues. The CDR3 sequence: CAWKSGTVYGYTF. The CDR3, as DNA: TGTGCCTGGAAGTCCGGGACAGTCTATGGCTACACCTTC.

Worth noting for this clone: This specimen includes other DNA sequences encoding the same CDR3. The rearrangement joins TRBV7-9 to TRBJ2-7; the D is unclear. CDR3 length equals 12 residues. The germline V gene has CDR1 SEHNR and CDR2 FQNEAQ (reference sequence). V lost 3 bases and J 2 bases, leaving 5 bases between the germline ends. The CDR3 region has the DNA TGTGCCAGCAGCTTGACGACCTACGAGCAGTACTTC. It encodes CASSLTTYEQYF.

The chain carries TRBV28 and TRBJ1-2; D is possibly TRBD1 (6 bases). CDR1 is MDHEN and CDR2 is SYDVKM in the germline V gene. Trimming left V 5 bases short and J 5 bases short, with 9 bases between. This CDR3 has 12 amino acids. CDR3 sequence: CASSPGQYGYTF. The DNA of the CDR3 is TGTGCCAGCAGTCCGGGACAATATGGCTACACCTTC.

This clone was seen just once. J is TRBJ2-2 and V is TRBV7-9; possible D gene TRBD2, 5 bases. The CDR3 contains 14 residues. In germline, CDR1 is SEHNR, CDR2 FQNEAQ (reference sequence). The V gene lost 7 bases and the J gene lost 0 bases, with 9 bases spanning the gap. DNA of the CDR3: TGTGCCAGCAAAGCGGCCCCGAACACCGGGGAGCTGTTTTTT. It specifies CASKAAPNTGELFF.

This sequence joins TRBV4-1 and TRBJ1-2; 9 nucleotides match TRBD1. In germline, CDR1 is MGHRA, CDR2 YSYEKL. The CDR3 extends over 17 amino acids. Losses at the gene ends were 2 bases for V and 5 bases for J; bases not matched to a gene: 12. This chain's CDR3 is CASSQILRTGVGYGYTF. The CDR3 DNA reads TGCGCCAGCAGCCAAATTCTTAGGACAGGGGTCGGGTATGGCTACACCTTC.

The chain employs TRBV7-9 and TRBJ1-4; 7 nucleotides line up with TRBD1. Unmatched junction bases numbered 3, after V lost 5 bases and J lost 3 bases. The V gene's germline CDR1 is SEHNR and CDR2 FQNEAQ (reference sequence). This CDR3 comprises 14 residues. The CDR3 spells CASSRGQSNEKLFF. DNA for the CDR3: TGTGCCAGCAGCAGGGGACAGTCTAATGAAAAACTGTTTTTT.

This sequence joins TRBV29-1 and TRBJ2-3; D is undetermined. The CDR3 spans 12 residues. Deletions cut 3 bases from V and 3 bases from J, with 7 bases between. Germline CDR1 SQVTM, CDR2 ANQGSEA. The CDR3 reads CSVEVETDTQYF. In nucleotides, the CDR3 is TGCAGCGTTGAGGTGGAAACAGATACGCAGTATTTT.

This rearrangement joins TRBV25-1 to TRBJ1-4, with 7 nucleotides matching TRBD1. Germline V gene data show CDR1 as MGHDK and CDR2 as SYGVNS. The V and J ends lost 5 bases and 4 bases, in that order; junction bases with no gene match: 7. CDR3 length: 15 amino acids. CDR3 residues: CASSPRDRLNEKLFF. The CDR3 DNA is TGTGCCAGCAGTCCGCGGGACAGACTTAATGAAAAACTGTTTTTT.